One sample yielded the 27 T cell receptor beta chains listed below, sequenced in a study of graft-versus-host responses after intestinal transplantation. This table comes from immunoSEQ multiplex PCR, and its TCRdb copy is limited to in-frame clones, with some not included. The profile shows roughly 38,000 clones, over 90% of them singletons. These TCRs' antigens remain unknown. This sample comprised unstimulated CD8+ T cells sorted from spleen or lymph node cells, obtained before transplant. The receptors derive from a human donor who was the organ donor for an intestinal transplant.

V is TRBV27 and J is TRBJ2-7; 9 bases map to TRBD2. The CDR3 sequence is 19 residues long. The J segment lost 6 bases and the V segment lost 5 bases, leaving 23 bases of the junction unmatched. Looked up from germline, CDR1 is MNHEY and CDR2 is SMNVEV (reference sequence). The CDR3 loop is CASSRKALLPGLAGGEQYF. CDR3 coding DNA: TGTGCCAGCAGTCGCAAGGCCCTCCTTCCGGGACTAGCAGGGGGCGAGCAGTACTTC.

The genes are TRBV7-8 and TRBJ2-7, with D perhaps TRBD2 (5 bases). Trimming removed 4 bases from V and 4 bases from J, with 11 bases in between. There are 13 residues in the CDR3. CDR1 SGHVS and CDR2 FQNEAQ come from the germline V gene. CDR3 bases: TGTGCCAGCAGCTCCGGGGATCGGTACGAGCAGTACTTC. This encodes CASSSGDRYEQYF.

The chain couples TRBV28 to TRBJ1-4, with D possibly being TRBD1 (5 bases). Germline V gene data show CDR1 as MDHEN and CDR2 as SYDVKM. This CDR3 spans 17 amino acids. V was shortened by 4 bases and J by 4 bases, with 19 bases between the two germline ends. CDR3 sequence reads: CASSSVPHRGLNEKLFF. The CDR3 DNA sequence: TGTGCCAGCAGTTCAGTACCCCACCGGGGCCTTAATGAAAAACTGTTTTTT.

This clone came up once. The V and J genes are TRBV29-1 and TRBJ1-1; maybe TRBD1 (5 bases). The CDR3 has 12 residues. V gave up 6 bases and J gave up 6 bases, with 14 bases separating them. The V gene's germline CDR1 is SQVTM and CDR2 ANQGSEA. CDR3 residues: CSVPGRGPEAFF. Written as DNA, the CDR3 is TGCAGCGTCCCCGGGCGGGGACCTGAAGCTTTCTTT.

In the case of this clone: A far larger clone is only one base removed, so a read error is likely. The chain carries TRBV5-1 and TRBJ2-1, with 7 nucleotides matching TRBD2. Germline V gives CDR1 SGHRS, CDR2 YFSETQ. This CDR3 has 14 amino acids. CDR3 in amino acids: CASKKGGSNNAQFF. For the CDR3, the DNA is TGCGCCAGCAAAAAGGGAGGGAGTAACAATGCGCAGTTCTTC.

This chain joins TRBV6-5 and TRBJ2-2; D gene unclear. CDR1 is MNHEY and CDR2 is SVGAGI in the germline V gene. This CDR3 contains 14 residues. V lost 4 bases, J lost 6 bases, and 12 bases lay in between. CDR3 sequence reads: CASSSFGSPGELFF. DNA of the CDR3: TGTGCCAGCAGTTCATTCGGGTCCCCCGGGGAGCTGTTTTTT.

The chain carries TRBV5-4 and TRBJ2-2; 7 bases are shared with TRBD2. The germline CDR1 and CDR2 sequences are SGHNT and YYREEE (reference sequence). V lost 2 bases to trimming and J lost 2 bases; unmatched junction nucleotides: 6. There are 16 residues in the CDR3. CDR3 region: CASSFFPSGNTGELFF. The CDR3 DNA reads TGTGCCAGCAGCTTTTTCCCTAGCGGCAACACCGGGGAGCTGTTTTTT.

The chain couples TRBV6-1 to TRBJ2-7, with 9 bases identical to TRBD2. In germline, CDR1 is MNHNS, CDR2 SASEGT. The V segment lost 2 bases and the J segment 0 bases; nucleotides outside the gene matches: 8. This CDR3 region has 17 residues. The CDR3 nucleotides are TGTGCCAGCAGTGAAACCCTAGCGGGACTGAGCTCCTACGAGCAGTACTTC. This sequence encodes CASSETLAGLSSYEQYF.

The CDR3 loop reads CASSPPGRGPLHF. The CDR3 DNA reads as TGTGCCAGCAGCCCCCCTGGGAGGGGACCCCTCCACTTT. This chain uses TRBV4-2 with TRBJ1-6; maybe TRBD1 (5 bases). From germline, CDR1 is LGHNA and CDR2 YNFKEQ. V lost 4 bases and J 12 bases, leaving 13 bases between the germline ends. The CDR3 is 13 amino acids.

The rearrangement links TRBV5-5 to TRBJ1-2; D is unresolved. Looked up from germline, CDR1 is SGHKS and CDR2 is YYEKEE (reference sequence). The CDR3 contains 15 residues. The germline V and J ends were trimmed by 4 bases and 0 bases, with 13 bases remaining between them. CDR3 protein: CASSPERAPNYGYTF. CDR3 DNA: TGTGCCAGCAGCCCTGAGAGGGCCCCTAACTATGGCTACACCTTC. Based on the CDR3 plus reference TRBV5-5 and TRBJ1-2, the full variable domain is DAGVTQSPTHLIKTRGQQVTLRCSPISGHKSVSWYQQVLGQGPQFIFQYYEKEERGRGNFPDRFSARQFPNYSSELNVNALLLGDSALYLCASSPERAPNYGYTFGSGTRLTVV.

V is TRBV15 and J is TRBJ2-5; D is perhaps TRBD2 (5 bases). CDR3 size: 14 residues. Germline CDR1 LNHNV, CDR2 YYDKDF (reference sequence). V dropped 6 bases and J dropped 2 bases, with 13 bases sitting between them. CDR3 coding DNA: TGTGCCACCAGTCAAGGGAGAGAGCAAGAGACCCAGTACTTC. As protein: CATSQGREQETQYF.

The chain joins TRBV18 to TRBJ2-1; 11 nucleotides line up with TRBD2. The J segment lost 2 bases and the V segment lost 6 bases, leaving 12 bases of the junction unmatched. Germline V CDR1 and CDR2: KGHSH, LQKENI. The CDR3 runs 18 residues. The CDR3 loop reads CASSATSGSPVAYNEQFF. The CDR3 DNA follows: TGTGCCAGCTCGGCAACTAGCGGGAGTCCGGTCGCCTACAATGAGCAGTTCTTC.

The rearrangement links TRBV7-8 to TRBJ2-1; D call uncertain. Trimming pared 5 bases from V and 3 bases from J, leaving 8 bases between. The CDR3 sequence is 13 residues long. The germline V gene encodes CDR1 SGHVS and CDR2 FQNEAQ. The CDR3 DNA reads as TGTGCCAGCAGCCCACGACTCTACAATGAGCAGTTCTTC. Its protein is CASSPRLYNEQFF.

The chain uses TRBV15 and TRBJ1-1, with D uncertain. The CDR3 sequence is 12 residues long. V lost 0 bases and J lost 4, with 3 bases in between. Germline CDR1 and CDR2: LNHNV and YYDKDF (reference sequence). The CDR3 nucleotides are TGTGCCACCAGCAGAGATAGCACTGAAGCTTTCTTT. It codes for CATSRDSTEAFF.

The chain has TRBV7-9 and TRBJ2-1; 8 nucleotides align to TRBD1. Per germline, CDR1 SEHNR and CDR2 FQNEAQ (reference sequence). This CDR3 has 18 amino acids. V lost 1 base to trimming and J lost 1 base; unmatched junction nucleotides: 9. The CDR3 nucleotides are TGTGCCAGCAGCTTAGAGGCAGGGGGCGCGATGTCCTACAATGAGCAGTTCTTC. Translation: CASSLEAGGAMSYNEQFF.

The chain recombines TRBV2 with TRBJ2-7; TRBD2 agrees at 15 bases. Germline V gene sequence: CDR1 SNHLY, CDR2 FYNNEI. There are 14 residues in the CDR3. Unmatched junction bases numbered 5, after V lost 10 bases and J lost 4 bases. CDR3 loop: CATWTSGGEYEQYF. DNA for the CDR3: TGTGCCACCTGGACTAGCGGGGGGGAATACGAGCAGTACTTC.

The chain joins TRBV1 to TRBJ2-5; the table gives TRBD2 as D, unverified against the DNA. TRBV1 is described as a pseudogene. The CDR3 loop spans 17 amino acids. The CDR3 coding sequence is TGCACCAGCAGCCAAACTTTGTGTTCCAAGCTAAAAGAGACCCAGTACTTC. It yields the protein CTSSQTLCSKLKETQYF.

The rearrangement links TRBV28 to TRBJ1-1; 10 nucleotides align to TRBD1. The length of the CDR3 is 15 residues. The germline V gene has CDR1 MDHEN and CDR2 SYDVKM. V shed 6 bases and J 3 bases; nucleotides not matched to a gene: 7. This CDR3 reads CASSLTGTGDTEAFF. The CDR3 region has the DNA TGTGCCAGCAGCCTTACCGGGACAGGGGACACTGAAGCTTTCTTT.

The J gene is TRBJ2-7, the V gene TRBV4-3; D is perhaps TRBD1 (5 bases). The V end lost 0 bases, the J end lost 0 bases, and 12 bases lay between the germline ends. This CDR3 has 16 residues. Germline CDR1 is LGHNA and CDR2 is YSLEER. CDR3 in amino acids: CASSQDRGSPSYEQYF. The CDR3 region has the DNA TGCGCCAGCAGCCAAGATAGGGGCAGCCCCTCCTACGAGCAGTACTTC.

The V gene is TRBV21-1, the J gene TRBJ2-5; the DNA was not used to check the table's D call, TRBD2. TRBV21-1 is a pseudogene locus. The CDR3 spans 16 residues. The CDR3 region is CASSSKRENSLETQYF. CDR3 DNA sequence: TGTGCCAGCAGCAGCAAGAGGGAGAACTCCCTAGAGACCCAGTACTTC.

As for this clone: Other DNA sequences in the same sample also yield this CDR3. This chain joins TRBV27 and TRBJ2-2; TRBD2 might be the D (5 bases). Between the trimmed V and J ends, which lost 2 bases and 4 bases, there was a span of 14 bases. CDR1 MNHEY and CDR2 SMNVEV come from the germline V gene (reference sequence). There are 16 residues in the CDR3. The CDR3 sequence is CASSLRRGFVTGELFF. The CDR3 DNA follows: TGTGCCAGCAGTTTACGCCGGGGATTCGTCACCGGGGAGCTGTTTTTT.

This clone was found a few times. The chain carries TRBV4-1 and TRBJ2-5; no clear D. This CDR3 spans 15 amino acids. CDR1 is MGHRA and CDR2 is YSYEKL in the germline V gene. Trimming cost V 0 bases and J 5 bases, with 13 bases left between them. This CDR3 is CASSQELVGGETQYF. The CDR3 nucleotides are TGCGCCAGCAGCCAAGAGTTGGTGGGCGGCGAGACCCAGTACTTC.

The J gene is TRBJ2-7, the V gene TRBV27; D not resolved. This CDR3 spans 13 amino acids. The V gene's germline CDR1 is MNHEY and CDR2 SMNVEV (reference sequence). V gave up 0 bases and J gave up 6 bases, with 9 bases separating them. As DNA, the CDR3 is TGTGCCAGCAGTTTATCGGCCCTGGCCGAGCAGTACTTC. It codes for CASSLSALAEQYF.

V usage is TRBV18 and J usage is TRBJ1-5; D gene ambiguous. The CDR3 length is 13 residues. Trimming pared 4 bases from V and 7 bases from J, leaving 11 bases between. CDR1 and CDR2 from the germline V gene are KGHSH and LQKENI. The CDR3 nucleotides are TGTGCCAGCTCACTTGGGAGTACCCAGCCCCAGCATTTT. Translation gives CASSLGSTQPQHF.

V is TRBV6-5 and J is TRBJ2-5; 7 bases line up with TRBD1. The J call may be mistaken, given a closer DNA end match to TRBJ2-7. CDR1 and CDR2 from the germline V gene are MNHEY and SVGAGI. The CDR3 contains 15 residues. The CDR3 DNA sequence: TGTGCCAGCAGCCCGACAGGGAACCGCTCCTACGAGCAGTACTTC. It codes for CASSPTGNRSYEQYF.

The J gene is TRBJ2-7, the V gene TRBV5-4, with 9 bases fitting TRBD2. The CDR3 runs to 16 residues. Trimming at V came to 2 bases and at J to 0 bases, leaving 6 bases not matched to a gene. Per the germline V gene, CDR1 is SGHNT and CDR2 is YYREEE (reference sequence). The CDR3 loop is CASSLGGSGSSYEQYF. In DNA form, the CDR3 reads TGTGCCAGCAGCTTAGGGGGTAGCGGGAGCTCCTACGAGCAGTACTTC.

This CDR3 reads CASSSVYNEQFF. The DNA for the CDR3 is TGTGCCAGCAGCTCGGTATACAATGAGCAGTTCTTC. The chain is built from TRBV5-4 and TRBJ2-1; D ambiguous. Germline values: CDR1 SGHNT, CDR2 YYREEE (reference sequence). The CDR3 contains 12 residues. V was shortened by 3 bases and J by 4 bases, with 5 bases between the two germline ends.